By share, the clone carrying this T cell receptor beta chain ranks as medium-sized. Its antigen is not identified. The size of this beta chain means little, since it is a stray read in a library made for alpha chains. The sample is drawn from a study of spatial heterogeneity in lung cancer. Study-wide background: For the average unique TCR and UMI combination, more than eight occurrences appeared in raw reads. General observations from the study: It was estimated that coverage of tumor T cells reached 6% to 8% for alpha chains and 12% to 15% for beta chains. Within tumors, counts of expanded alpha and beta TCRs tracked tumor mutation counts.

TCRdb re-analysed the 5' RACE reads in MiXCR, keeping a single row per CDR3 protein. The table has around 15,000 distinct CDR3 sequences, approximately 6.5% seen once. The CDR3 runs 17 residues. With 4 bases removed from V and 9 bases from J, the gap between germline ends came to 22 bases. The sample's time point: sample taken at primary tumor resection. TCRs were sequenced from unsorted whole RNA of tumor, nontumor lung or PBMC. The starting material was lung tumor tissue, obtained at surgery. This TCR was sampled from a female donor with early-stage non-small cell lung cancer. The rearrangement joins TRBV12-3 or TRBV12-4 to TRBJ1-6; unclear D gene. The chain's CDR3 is CASSSEEGVGWISPLHF. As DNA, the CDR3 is TGTGCCAGCAGTTCCGAGGAGGGCGTAGGTTGGATTTCACCCCTCCACTTT.